Sequencing of this TCR beta chain was carried out in a study of blood T cell repertoires in COVID-19. Background on the study: There were acute and convalescent COVID-19 samples, and they came from the United States, Italy and Spain. The analysed material was cDNA or gDNA that came from T cells, B-cell-depleted T cells, or PBMCs.

Original handling: Amplification of reference gene primers was used by the study to estimate nucleated cell counts. Here immunoSEQ multiplex PCR was the method, and the copy in TCRdb shows in-frame clones only, minus some. That table furnishes V, J and clone size, whereas the DNA furnished D and trimming. The data contain under 450,000 clones, 70% to 90% of them seen just once; the ten biggest clones take up 10% to 15%. Germline CDR1 is SNHLY and CDR2 is FYNNEI. Trimming shortened V by 8 bases and J by 3 bases, and 20 bases separated the two germline ends. The CDR3 runs 15 residues. One Seattle source followed patients from active infection through their disease course.

The chain recombines TRBV2 with TRBJ2-7; TRBD2 might be the D (7 bases). The sequence came from a woman aged 45-59 years with COVID-19, enrolled during active disease. The sample consisted of peripheral blood. The CDR3 region is CASGSGGPKFYEQYF. The CDR3 nucleotides are TGTGCCAGCGGATCCGGGGGGCCAAAGTTCTACGAGCAGTACTTC.